This T cell receptor beta chain was captured by sequencing in a study of blood T cell repertoires in COVID-19. Study-level information: The origin of the acute and convalescent COVID-19 samples was the United States, Italy and Spain.

The assay was immunoSEQ multiplex PCR, and TCRdb's table has in-frame clones only and misses some. The table includes over 100,000 clones, 60% to 75% detected once. Sample: peripheral blood. This receptor was identified in a woman between 65 and 79 years old with acute or convalescent COVID-19.

CDR3 bases: TGTGCCAGCAGCCAAGATGGGGCAATCCAGTACTTC. Translation: CASSQDGAIQYF. V is TRBV14 and J is TRBJ2-5; possible D gene TRBD1, 5 bases. Germline V CDR1 and CDR2: SGHDN, FVKESK. The CDR3 length is 12 residues. Deletions cut 0 bases from V and 10 bases from J, with 9 bases between. The whole variable domain, remainder taken from reference TRBV14 and TRBJ2-5, is EAGVTQFPSHSVIEKGQTVTLRCDPISGHDNLYWYRRVMGKEIKFLLHFVKESKQDESGMPNNRFLAERTGGTYSTLKVQPAELEDSGVYFCASSQDGAIQYFGPGTRLLVL.